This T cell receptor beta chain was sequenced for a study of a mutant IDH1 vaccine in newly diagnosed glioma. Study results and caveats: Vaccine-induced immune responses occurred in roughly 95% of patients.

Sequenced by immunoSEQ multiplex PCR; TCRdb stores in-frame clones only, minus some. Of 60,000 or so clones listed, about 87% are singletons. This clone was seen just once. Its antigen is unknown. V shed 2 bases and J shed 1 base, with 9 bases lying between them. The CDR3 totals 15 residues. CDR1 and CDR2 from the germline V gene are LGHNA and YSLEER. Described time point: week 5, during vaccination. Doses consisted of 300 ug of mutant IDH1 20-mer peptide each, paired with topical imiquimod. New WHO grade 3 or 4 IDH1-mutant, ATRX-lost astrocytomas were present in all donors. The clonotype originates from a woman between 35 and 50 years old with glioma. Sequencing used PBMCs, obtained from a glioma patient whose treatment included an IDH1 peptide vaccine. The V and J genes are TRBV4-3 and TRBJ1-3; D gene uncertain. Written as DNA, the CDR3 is TGCGCCAGCAGCCAATCCGGACTTTCTGGAAACACCATATATTTT. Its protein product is CASSQSGLSGNTIYF.